Listed here are 18 T cell receptor beta chains from one sample, sequenced in a study of blood T cell repertoires in COVID-19. Generated by immunoSEQ multiplex PCR, the TCRdb table keeps only in-frame clones and is missing some. The sample records roughly 330,000 clones, approximately 88% being singletons. The source material was PBMCs or T cells enriched from blood (not recorded which). These TCRs come from a man aged 25 to 40 who had recovered from COVID-19.

The rearrangement joins TRBV18 to TRBJ1-2; weak D call: TRBD1 (6 bases). V gave up 0 bases and J gave up 4 bases, with 9 bases separating them. Germline loops: CDR1 KGHSH, CDR2 LQKENI. CDR3 size: 14 residues. The CDR3, as DNA: TGTGCCAGCTCACCACCGGACAGTAGCTATGGCTACACCTTC. Translated: CASSPPDSSYGYTF.

V and J are TRBV30 and TRBJ2-7, with TRBD2 matching 7 bases. The CDR3 is made up of 13 amino acids. CDR1 and CDR2 from the germline V gene are GTSNPN and SVGIG (reference sequence). V shed 0 bases and J 6 bases; nucleotides not matched to a gene: 5. The CDR3 DNA is TGTGCCTGGAGTGTGACCCTAGCGGTCGAGCAGTACTTC. Its translation is CAWSVTLAVEQYF.

The rearrangement joins TRBV30 to TRBJ2-5; 7 bases match TRBD2. Per germline, CDR1 GTSNPN and CDR2 SVGIG (reference sequence). With V trimmed by 2 bases and J by 5 bases, 5 bases remained unmatched. The CDR3 spans 13 residues. The CDR3 reads CAWSWGGGETQYF. CDR3 nucleotide sequence: TGTGCCTGGAGTTGGGGGGGTGGGGAGACCCAGTACTTC.

This chain uses TRBV5-4 with TRBJ2-1; 15 bases are shared with TRBD2. V gave up 3 bases and J gave up 9 bases; unmatched junction bases: 7. Germline V lookup: CDR1 SGHNT, CDR2 YYREEE (reference sequence). This CDR3 has 16 amino acids. The CDR3 reads CASSSGLAGGRVEQFF. The CDR3, as DNA: TGTGCCAGCAGCTCGGGACTAGCGGGGGGCAGGGTTGAGCAGTTCTTC.

This rearrangement joins TRBV6-5 to TRBJ2-3; TRBD1 aligns across 7 bases. The J segment lost 1 base and the V segment lost 5 bases, leaving 6 bases of the junction unmatched. The CDR3 extends over 15 amino acids. Per the germline V gene, CDR1 is MNHEY and CDR2 is SVGAGI. This CDR3 reads CASSPRDSRTDTQYF. The CDR3 DNA reads as TGTGCCAGCAGTCCCCGGGACAGCCGCACAGATACGCAGTATTTT.

This clone has only one observation. The chain employs TRBV2 and TRBJ2-1; 16 positions agree with TRBD2. CDR1 SNHLY and CDR2 FYNNEI come from the germline V gene. There are 15 residues in the CDR3. V gave up 7 bases and J gave up 7 bases; unmatched junction bases: 4. CDR3 sequence: CASTEGLAGGNEQFF. As DNA, the CDR3 is TGTGCCAGCACCGAGGGACTAGCGGGAGGGAATGAGCAGTTCTTC.

V usage is TRBV5-1 and J usage is TRBJ2-7, with D possibly matching TRBD2 (5 bases). This CDR3 region has 14 residues. The germline V and J ends were trimmed by 8 bases and 2 bases, with 17 bases remaining between them. Per germline, CDR1 SGHRS and CDR2 YFSETQ. CDR3 sequence (DNA): TGCGCCAGACGGACTGCTAAAAGTCCCTACGAGCAGTACTTC. Its protein product is CARRTAKSPYEQYF.

The V and J genes are TRBV7-3 and TRBJ2-2, with TRBD1 identical over 10 bases. The CDR3 length is 15 residues. Per germline, CDR1 SGHTA and CDR2 FQGTGA. Trimming cost V 4 bases and J 7 bases; bases outside gene matches: 6. The CDR3: CASSSGQGYNGELFF. CDR3 in DNA: TGTGCCAGCAGCTCGGGACAGGGGTATAACGGGGAGCTGTTTTTT.

The V and J genes are TRBV21-1 and TRBJ2-7; the table's TRBD1 call for D was not verified on the DNA. TRBV21-1 is shown as a pseudogene. This CDR3 comprises 12 residues. CDR3 in amino acids: CASTLWTGRQYF. The CDR3 DNA reads as TGTGCCAGCACCCTATGGACAGGGAGGCAGTACTTC.

The chain recombines TRBV6-2 or TRBV6-3 with TRBJ2-7; tentative D call: TRBD2 (7 bases). CDR3 length: 21 residues. In germline, CDR1 is MNHEY, CDR2 SVGEGT. The V and J ends lost 4 bases and 0 bases respectively, with 31 bases between them. In DNA form, the CDR3 reads TGTGCCAGCAGTTTCCAAAGGGGTCCGGGGGGCCAGTCGGGCTCCTCCTACGAGCAGTACTTC. Its translation: CASSFQRGPGGQSGSSYEQYF.

The genes are TRBV28 and TRBJ1-6, with D hard to call. In germline, CDR1 is MDHEN, CDR2 SYDVKM. This CDR3 comprises 15 residues. V was pared by 2 bases and J by 2 bases, with 7 bases between. The CDR3, as DNA: TGTGCCAGCAGTTTAGGGGAGGCCTATAATTCACCCCTCCACTTT. Its translation: CASSLGEAYNSPLHF.

J is TRBJ1-6 and V is TRBV25-1; 8 bases line up with TRBD1. This CDR3 comprises 15 residues. The junction had 9 bases not matched to a gene; V was cut back by 5 bases and J by 9 bases. The germline V gene encodes CDR1 MGHDK and CDR2 SYGVNS. The CDR3 bases are TGTGCCAGCAGTCCCTCGGACAGGGTTCCTTCACCCCTCCACTTT. Residues: CASSPSDRVPSPLHF.

The rearrangement joins TRBV28 to TRBJ1-6; 8 bases line up with TRBD1. This CDR3 comprises 17 residues. Unmatched junction bases numbered 7, after V lost 3 bases and J lost 3 bases. Germline assignment: CDR1 MDHEN and CDR2 SYDVKM. CDR3 residues: CASSFPGQGNYNSPLHF. CDR3 in DNA: TGTGCCAGCAGTTTTCCCGGACAGGGTAACTATAATTCACCCCTCCACTTT.

CDR3 DNA sequence: TGCGCCAGCAGCCATGACACAAACTATGGCTACACCTTC. This codes for CASSHDTNYGYTF. This chain connects TRBV5-1 to TRBJ1-2; no reliable D call. Per germline, CDR1 SGHRS and CDR2 YFSETQ. The CDR3 has 13 amino acids. Trimming stripped 4 bases from V and 2 bases from J, with 9 bases between.

The gene calls are TRBV6-5 and TRBJ2-3; a weak D match, TRBD2 (5 bases). The CDR3 is made up of 15 amino acids. Germline V gene data show CDR1 as MNHEY and CDR2 as SVGAGI. V lost 6 bases and J lost 0, with 13 bases in between. The CDR3 DNA reads TGTGCCAGCAGCTCAAGCAGGACTAGCACAGATACGCAGTATTTT. Protein sequence: CASSSSRTSTDTQYF.

The V and J genes are TRBV19 and TRBJ2-3, with 7 bases fitting TRBD2. After removal of 8 bases from V and 2 bases from J, the junction contained 7 bases not matched to a gene. CDR1 and CDR2 (germline): LNHDA, SQIVND (reference sequence). The CDR3 loop spans 14 amino acids. DNA for the CDR3: TGTGCCAGTTTCAGCGGGGACTACACAGATACGCAGTATTTT. As protein: CASFSGDYTDTQYF.

The gene calls are TRBV15 and TRBJ2-3, with 12 bases identical to TRBD2. Per germline, CDR1 LNHNV and CDR2 YYDKDF (reference sequence). CDR3 length equals 17 residues. V shed 5 bases and J 3 bases; nucleotides not matched to a gene: 9. For the CDR3, the DNA is TGTGCCACCAGCGATCTGCCGGGACTAGCGGGTACAGATACGCAGTATTTT. Its translation: CATSDLPGLAGTDTQYF.

The genes are TRBV5-1 and TRBJ1-1; D is ambiguous. Trimming removed 0 bases at V and 2 bases at J, with 8 bases between. CDR1 is SGHRS and CDR2 is YFSETQ in the germline V gene. This CDR3 has 14 residues. The CDR3 loop reads CASSLDGSNTEAFF. The CDR3 region has the DNA TGCGCCAGCAGCTTGGACGGTAGTAACACTGAAGCTTTCTTT.